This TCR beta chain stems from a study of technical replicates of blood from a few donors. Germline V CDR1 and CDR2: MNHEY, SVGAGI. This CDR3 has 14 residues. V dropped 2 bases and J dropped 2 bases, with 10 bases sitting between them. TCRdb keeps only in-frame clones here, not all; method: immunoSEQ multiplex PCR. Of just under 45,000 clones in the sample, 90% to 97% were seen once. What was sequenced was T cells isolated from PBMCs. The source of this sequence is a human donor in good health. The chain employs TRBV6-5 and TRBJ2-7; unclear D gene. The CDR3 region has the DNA TGTGCCAGCAGTTACGATGTTGGGCCCTACGAGCAGTACTTC. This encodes CASSYDVGPYEQYF.